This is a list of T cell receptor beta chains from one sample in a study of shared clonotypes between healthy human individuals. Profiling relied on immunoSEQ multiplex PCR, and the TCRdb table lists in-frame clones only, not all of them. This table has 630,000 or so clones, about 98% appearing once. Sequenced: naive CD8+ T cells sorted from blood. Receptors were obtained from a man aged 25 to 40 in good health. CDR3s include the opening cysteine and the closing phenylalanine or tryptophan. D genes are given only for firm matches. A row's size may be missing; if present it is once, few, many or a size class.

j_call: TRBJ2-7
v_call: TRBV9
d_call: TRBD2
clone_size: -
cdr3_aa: CASSPDREVGGRYEQYF
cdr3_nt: TGTGCCAGCAGTCCCGACCGTGAAGTGGGAGGGCGATACGAGCAGTACTTC

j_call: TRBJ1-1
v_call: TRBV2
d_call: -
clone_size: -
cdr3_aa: CASTSIVGTEAFF
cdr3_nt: TGTGCCAGCACAAGTATTGTAGGCACTGAAGCTTTCTTT

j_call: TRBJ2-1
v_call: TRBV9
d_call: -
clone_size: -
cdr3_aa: CASSKGFRGYNEQFF
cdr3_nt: TGTGCCAGCAGCAAGGGATTCCGGGGATACAATGAGCAGTTCTTC

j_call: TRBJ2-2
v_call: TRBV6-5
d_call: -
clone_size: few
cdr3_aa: CASSYSSGFTGELFF
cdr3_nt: TGTGCCAGCAGTTACTCGTCAGGGTTCACCGGGGAGCTGTTTTTT

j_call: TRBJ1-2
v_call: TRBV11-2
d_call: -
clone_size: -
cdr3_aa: CASSLDPLGGYTF
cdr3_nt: TGTGCCAGCAGCTTAGACCCTCTGGGGGGCTACACCTTC

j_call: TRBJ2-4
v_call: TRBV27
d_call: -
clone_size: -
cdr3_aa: CASTTQGGKNIQYF
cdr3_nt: TGTGCCAGCACCACACAAGGAGGGAAAAACATTCAGTACTTC

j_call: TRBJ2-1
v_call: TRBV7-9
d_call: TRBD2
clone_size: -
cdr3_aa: CASSPAGDEQFF
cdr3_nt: TGTGCCAGCAGCCCAGCGGGAGATGAGCAGTTCTTC

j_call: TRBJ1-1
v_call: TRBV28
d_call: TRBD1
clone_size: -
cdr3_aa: CASSSDRGRGIEAFF
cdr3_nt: TGTGCCAGCAGTTCTGACAGGGGCCGTGGAATTGAAGCTTTCTTT

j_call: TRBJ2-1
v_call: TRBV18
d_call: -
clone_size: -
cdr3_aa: CASGGEQFF
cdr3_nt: TGTGCCAGCGGGGGTGAGCAGTTCTTC

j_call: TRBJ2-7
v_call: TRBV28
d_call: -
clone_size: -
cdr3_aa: CASTFGGADYEQYF
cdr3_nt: TGTGCCAGCACCTTTGGTGGGGCTGACTACGAGCAGTACTTC

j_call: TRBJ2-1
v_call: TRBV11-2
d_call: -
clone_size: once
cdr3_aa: CASSPRGGSYNEQFF
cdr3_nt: TGTGCCAGCAGCCCGCGGGGCGGCTCCTACAATGAGCAGTTCTTC

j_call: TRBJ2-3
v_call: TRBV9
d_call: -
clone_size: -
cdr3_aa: CASSVWGRSTDTQYF
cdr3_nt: TGTGCCAGCAGCGTTTGGGGCCGAAGCACAGATACGCAGTATTTT

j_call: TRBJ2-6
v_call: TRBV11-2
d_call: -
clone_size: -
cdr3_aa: CASSLAGANVLTF
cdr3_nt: TGTGCCAGCAGCTTAGCTGGGGCCAACGTCCTGACTTTC

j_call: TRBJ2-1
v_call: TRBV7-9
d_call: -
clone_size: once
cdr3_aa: CASSPPVGNNEQFF
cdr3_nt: TGTGCCAGCAGCCCTCCCGTTGGAAACAATGAGCAGTTCTTC

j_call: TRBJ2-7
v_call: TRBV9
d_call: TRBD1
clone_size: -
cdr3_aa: CASSVADRFYEQYF
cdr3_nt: TGTGCCAGCAGCGTAGCGGACAGGTTCTACGAGCAGTACTTC

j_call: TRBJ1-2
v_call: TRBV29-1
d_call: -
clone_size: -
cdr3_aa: CSVTPTAISRGYTF
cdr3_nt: TGCAGCGTAACCCCGACAGCTATTTCGAGGGGCTACACCTTC

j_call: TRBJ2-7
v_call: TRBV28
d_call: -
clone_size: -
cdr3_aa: CASSFSLNGRDGYEQYF
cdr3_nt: TGTGCCAGCAGTTTTTCACTTAATGGGCGGGACGGATACGAGCAGTACTTC

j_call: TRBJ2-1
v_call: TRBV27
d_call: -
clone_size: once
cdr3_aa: CASSFRGSFYNEQFF
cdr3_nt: TGTGCCAGCAGTTTCCGGGGGAGTTTCTACAATGAGCAGTTCTTC

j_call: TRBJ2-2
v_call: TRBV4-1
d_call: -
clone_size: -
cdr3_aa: CASSQGSTGELFF
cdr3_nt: TGCGCCAGCAGCCAAGGAAGTACCGGGGAGCTGTTTTTT

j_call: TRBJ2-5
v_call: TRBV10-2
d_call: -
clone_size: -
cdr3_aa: CASSDDLQETQYF
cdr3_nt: TGCGCCAGCAGTGACGACCTACAAGAGACCCAGTACTTC

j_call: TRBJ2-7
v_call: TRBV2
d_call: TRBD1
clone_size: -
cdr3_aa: CASRRQGAYEQYF
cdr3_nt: TGTGCCAGCAGAAGACAGGGGGCGTACGAGCAGTACTTC

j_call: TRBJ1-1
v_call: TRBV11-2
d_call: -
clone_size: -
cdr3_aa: CASSRVSFQEAFF
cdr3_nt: TGTGCCAGCAGCAGGGTTTCGTTCCAGGAAGCTTTCTTT

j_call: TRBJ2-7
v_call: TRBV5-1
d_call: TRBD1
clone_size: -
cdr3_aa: CASSWGGQGSHYEQYF
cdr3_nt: TGCGCCAGCAGCTGGGGAGGACAGGGGTCCCACTACGAGCAGTACTTC

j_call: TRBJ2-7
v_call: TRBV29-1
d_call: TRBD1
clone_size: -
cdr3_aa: CSVEVRQGADYEQYF
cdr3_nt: TGCAGCGTTGAAGTCCGACAGGGGGCGGATTACGAGCAGTACTTC

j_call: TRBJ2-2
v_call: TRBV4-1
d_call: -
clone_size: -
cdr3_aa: CASSYKVGAPSTGELFF
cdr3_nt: TGCGCCAGCAGCTACAAGGTCGGGGCCCCGAGCACCGGGGAGCTGTTTTTT

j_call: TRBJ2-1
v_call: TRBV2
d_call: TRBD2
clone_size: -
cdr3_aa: CASTRLASYNEQFF
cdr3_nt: TGTGCCAGCACCAGACTAGCGTCCTACAATGAGCAGTTCTTC

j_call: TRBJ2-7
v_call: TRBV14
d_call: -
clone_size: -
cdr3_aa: CASSQAPGAIYEQYF
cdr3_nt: TGTGCCAGCAGCCAAGCTCCTGGGGCTATCTACGAGCAGTACTTC

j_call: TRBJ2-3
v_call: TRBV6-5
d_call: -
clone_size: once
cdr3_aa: CASSLASPPDTQYF
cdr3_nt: TGTGCCAGCAGCCTAGCCTCTCCCCCAGATACGCAGTATTTT

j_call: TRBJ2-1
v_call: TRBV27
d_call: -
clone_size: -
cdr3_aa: CASSLTGSGYNEQFF
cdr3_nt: TGTGCCAGCAGTCTTACAGGTTCAGGCTACAATGAGCAGTTCTTC

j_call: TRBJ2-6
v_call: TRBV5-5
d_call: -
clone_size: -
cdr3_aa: CASSPLNPGANVLTF
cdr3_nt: TGTGCCAGCAGCCCTCTTAACCCTGGGGCCAACGTCCTGACTTTC

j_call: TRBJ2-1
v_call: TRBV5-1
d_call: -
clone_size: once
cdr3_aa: CASSLRQAANEQFF
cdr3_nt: TGCGCCAGCAGCTTGCGACAGGCGGCCAATGAGCAGTTCTTC

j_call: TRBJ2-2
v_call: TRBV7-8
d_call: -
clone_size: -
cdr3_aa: CASTTGAYTGELFF
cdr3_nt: TGTGCCAGCACTACCGGGGCCTACACCGGGGAGCTGTTTTTT

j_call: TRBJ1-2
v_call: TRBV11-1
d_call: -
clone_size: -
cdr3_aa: CASSATLILQGKRGYTF
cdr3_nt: TGTGCCAGCTCAGCCACCCTCATTTTACAGGGTAAGCGGGGCTACACCTTC

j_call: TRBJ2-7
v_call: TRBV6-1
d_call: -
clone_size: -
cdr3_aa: CASSESAVELYEQYF
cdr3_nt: TGTGCCAGCAGTGAATCGGCGGTCGAACTATACGAGCAGTACTTC

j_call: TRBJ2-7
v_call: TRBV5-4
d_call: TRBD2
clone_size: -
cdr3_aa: CASSTWTSGDLREQYF
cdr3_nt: TGTGCCAGCAGCACCTGGACTAGCGGGGACCTTCGCGAGCAGTACTTC

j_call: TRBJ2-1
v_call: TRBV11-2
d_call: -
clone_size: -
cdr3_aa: CASSLEVANEQFF
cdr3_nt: TGTGCCAGCAGCTTAGAGGTAGCCAATGAGCAGTTCTTC

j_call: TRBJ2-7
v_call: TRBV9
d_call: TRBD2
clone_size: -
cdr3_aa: CASSVETSGLYEQYF
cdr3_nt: TGTGCCAGCAGCGTAGAGACTAGCGGACTCTACGAGCAGTACTTC

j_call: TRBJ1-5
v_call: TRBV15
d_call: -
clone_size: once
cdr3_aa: CATSRDGVGNQPQHF
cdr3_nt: TGTGCCACCAGCAGAGATGGTGTCGGCAATCAGCCCCAGCATTTT

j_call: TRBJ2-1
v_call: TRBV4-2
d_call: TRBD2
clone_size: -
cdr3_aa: CASSQEGPLGAGGFSEQFF
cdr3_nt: TGTGCCAGCAGCCAAGAAGGCCCCCTTGGAGCGGGAGGGTTTAGTGAGCAGTTCTTC

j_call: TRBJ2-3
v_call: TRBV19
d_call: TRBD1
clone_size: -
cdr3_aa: CASSTTWTGASTDTQYF
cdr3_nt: TGTGCCAGTAGTACCACCTGGACAGGGGCTAGCACAGATACGCAGTATTTT

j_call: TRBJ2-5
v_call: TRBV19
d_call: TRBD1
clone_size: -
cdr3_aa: CASSIKDRGKREGRMETQYF
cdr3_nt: TGTGCCAGTAGTATTAAAGACAGGGGGAAGAGGGAGGGCCGAATGGAGACCCAGTACTTC

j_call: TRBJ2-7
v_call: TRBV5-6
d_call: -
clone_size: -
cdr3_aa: CASSLDRAYEQYF
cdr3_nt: TGTGCCAGCAGCCTGGACCGGGCCTACGAGCAGTACTTC

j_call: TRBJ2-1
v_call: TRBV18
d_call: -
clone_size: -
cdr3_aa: CASSPWGTEDNEQFF
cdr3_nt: TGTGCCAGCTCACCATGGGGGACGGAAGACAATGAGCAGTTCTTC

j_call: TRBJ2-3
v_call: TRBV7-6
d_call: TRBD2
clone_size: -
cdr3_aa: CASSLGLSGIGTDTQYF
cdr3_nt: TGTGCCAGCAGCTTAGGGCTTAGCGGGATCGGCACAGATACGCAGTATTTT

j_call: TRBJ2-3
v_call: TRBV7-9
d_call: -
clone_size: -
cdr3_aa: CASSLGTVTSTDTQYF
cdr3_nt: TGTGCCAGCAGCTTAGGGACGGTGACTAGCACAGATACGCAGTATTTT